Presented here are 10 T cell receptor beta chains from one specimen sequenced in a study of regulatory T cells in long-lasting Graves disease. Time point of the sample: persistent/refractory GD, antithyroid drugs over 5 years with positive TRAb. Extracted RNA from PBMCs served as the source of the TCR library. Building the TCR beta libraries relied on iRepertoire HTBI primers, and CDR3 regions underwent Arm-PCR. A single record per CDR3 protein comes from TCRdb applying MiXCR to the multiplex PCR reads. The table includes 600,000 to 800,000 distinct CDR3 sequences, roughly 30% detected once. The sample was peripheral blood mononuclear cells (PBMCs), taken when the disease was refractory, from a patient treated with antithyroid drugs. The origin of the receptors is a female donor with Graves disease.

Regarding this clonotype: A much bigger clone sits one base away, suggesting this may be a read error. This chain joins TRBV12-3 or TRBV12-4 and TRBJ2-7; possibly TRBD2 for D (6 bases). CDR3 length: 15 amino acids. V lost 3 bases to trimming and J lost 7 bases, with 19 bases between them. The CDR3 loop is CASSFAGSGCGEQYF. DNA for the CDR3: TGTGCCAGCAGTTTTGCGGGGTCGGGATGTGGAGAGCAGTACTTC.

This clonotype has at least ten counts. The rearrangement joins TRBV28 to TRBJ1-2, with TRBD1 as a possible D gene (5 bases). This CDR3 comprises 17 residues. V lost 5 bases, J lost 5 bases, and 24 bases lay in between. CDR1 is MDHEN, CDR2 SYDVKM, per germline. The CDR3 reads CASSLSPWERGEYGYTF. Here the CDR3 DNA reads TGTGCCAGCAGTCTCTCCCCCTGGGAAAGGGGAGAGTATGGCTACACCTTC.

This clonotype turned up a few times. V and J are TRBV20-1 and TRBJ2-5; 8 positions agree with TRBD2. After removal of 8 bases from V and 6 bases from J, the junction contained 11 bases not matched to a gene. Germline V lookup: CDR1 DFQATT, CDR2 SNEGSKA (reference sequence). CDR3 length equals 13 residues. The DNA of the CDR3 is TGCAGTCTAACAGCGGGAGTGGGGAAGACCCAGTACTTC. Translating it yields CSLTAGVGKTQYF.

The chain joins TRBV20-1 to TRBJ1-5; D perhaps matches TRBD1 (6 bases). The CDR3 loop spans 16 amino acids. V was clipped by 6 bases and J by 2 bases, with 20 bases between them. The germline V gene has CDR1 DFQATT and CDR2 SNEGSKA (reference sequence). The CDR3 DNA reads as TGCAGTGCCGTTCACCAGGGGTTAAGTGGCAATCAGCCCCAGCATTTT. This encodes CSAVHQGLSGNQPQHF.

Note on this clonotype: The conserved phenylalanine or tryptophan normally closing the CDR3 is absent here, so this likely arose from a read error. Here the CDR3 DNA reads TGTGCCACCGCGACAGGGGTCGATAATTCACCCCTCCACTCT. The encoded protein is CATATGVDNSPLHS. This chain connects TRBV19 to TRBJ1-6; 8 positions agree with TRBD1. J lost 5 bases, V lost 10 bases, and 7 bases had no gene match. From germline, CDR1 is LNHDA and CDR2 SQIVND (reference sequence). The CDR3 is 14 amino acids.

In this sample, this clonotype turned up many times. The rearrangement joins TRBV12-3 or TRBV12-4 to TRBJ2-7; TRBD2 matches 8 bases. Trimming cost V 5 bases and J 3 bases; bases outside gene matches: 6. This CDR3 contains 14 residues. In DNA, the CDR3 is TGTGCCAGCAGTCGCTTGAGCGGGAGCTACGAGCAGTACTTC. Protein sequence: CASSRLSGSYEQYF.

CDR3 residues: CASSEAGTTTNEKLFF. The CDR3 bases are TGTGCCAGCAGTGAAGCGGGGACGACAACTAATGAAAAACTGTTTTTT. The V gene is TRBV6-1, the J gene TRBJ1-4, with D tentatively TRBD1 (5 bases). Trimming took 0 bases from V and 0 from J, leaving 8 bases between them. The germline V gene encodes CDR1 MNHNS and CDR2 SASEGT. CDR3 length equals 16 residues.

In nucleotides, the CDR3 is TGTGCCAGCAGTACAAACAGGGAGAAGCAGTTCTTC. Encoded protein: CASSTNREKQFF. The chain carries TRBV6-1 and TRBJ2-1; D perhaps matches TRBD1 (6 bases). CDR1 is MNHNS, CDR2 SASEGT, per germline. The CDR3 is made up of 12 amino acids. The V gene lost 5 bases and the J gene lost 11 bases, with 13 bases spanning the gap.

V and J are TRBV9 and TRBJ1-2; tentative D call: TRBD1 (5 bases). The V and J ends lost 0 bases and 0 bases respectively, with 9 bases between them. Per germline, CDR1 SGDLS and CDR2 YYNGEE. The CDR3 is made up of 15 amino acids. CDR3 DNA: TGTGCCAGCAGCGTAGAGAGGACACCTAACTATGGCTACACCTTC. Translation: CASSVERTPNYGYTF. Combining the CDR3 with reference TRBV9 and TRBJ1-2 gives the whole variable domain DSGVTQTPKHLITATGQRVTLRCSPRSGDLSVYWYQQSLDQGLQFLIQYYNGEERAKGNILERFSAQQFPDLHSELNLSSLELGDSALYFCASSVERTPNYGYTFGSGTRLTVV.

This chain joins TRBV6-1 and TRBJ1-5; 7 bases map to TRBD1. The CDR3 extends over 15 amino acids. Germline trimming cut 5 bases from V and 2 bases from J; bases unmatched to any gene: 6. Germline-derived CDR1 and CDR2 are MNHNS and SASEGT. The CDR3 DNA reads TGTGCCAGCAGTCGACAGGGTCGGGGCAATCAGCCCCAGCATTTT. Translated: CASSRQGRGNQPQHF.